The 32 T cell receptor beta chains in this list originate from one sample, sequenced in a study of CD8+ T cells in alopecia areata. RNA extraction was followed by reverse transcription into cDNA, which acted as the sequencing template. Assay used: immunoSEQ multiplex PCR; TCRdb lists only in-frame clones, some missing. The sample lists around 210,000 clones; roughly 50% were seen once. Material: CD8+ T cells sorted from blood. These receptor sequences come from a human donor in good health.

The chain couples TRBV7-8 to TRBJ1-4; perhaps TRBD1 as D (6 bases). The CDR3 has 13 amino acids. Germline-derived CDR1 and CDR2 are SGHVS and FQNEAQ. Trimming removed 9 bases from V and 5 bases from J, with 13 bases in between. In DNA, the CDR3 is TGTGCCAGTCAGGGGCGGTTGAATGAAAAACTGTTTTTT. Its translation is CASQGRLNEKLFF. Variable domain in full (rest from reference TRBV7-8 and TRBJ1-4): GAGVSQSPRYKVAKRGQDVALRCDPISGHVSLFWYQQALGQGPEFLTYFQNEAQLDKSGLPSDRFFAERPEGSVSTLKIQRTQQEDSAVYLCASQGRLNEKLFFGSGTQLSVL.

The table lists this clone with a few counts. This rearrangement joins TRBV19 to TRBJ2-1, with TRBD2 matching 9 bases. The CDR3 has 14 residues. Losses at the gene ends were 7 bases for V and 9 bases for J; bases not matched to a gene: 10. The germline gives CDR1 LNHDA, CDR2 SQIVND (reference sequence). CDR3 DNA sequence: TGTGCCAGTACCGAAGGGCGGGGGGGCCGTGAGCAGTTCTTC. It is translated as CASTEGRGGREQFF. The complete variable domain, with remaining parts taken from reference TRBV19 and TRBJ2-1, reads DGGITQSPKYLFRKEGQNVTLSCEQNLNHDAMYWYRQDPGQGLRLIYYSQIVNDFQKGDIAEGYSVSREKKESFPLTVTSAQKNPTAFYLCASTEGRGGREQFFGPGTRLTVL.

The chain is built from TRBV27 and TRBJ2-3, with D uncertain. CDR1 and CDR2 (germline): MNHEY, SMNVEV (reference sequence). V lost 9 bases, J lost 4 bases, and 8 bases lay in between. The CDR3 loop spans 11 amino acids. CDR3 coding DNA: TGTGCCAGTGGGCCGTCAGATACGCAGTATTTT. Protein sequence: CASGPSDTQYF.

CDR3 sequence reads: CSVVGGDANTGELFF. CDR3 nucleotide sequence: TGCAGCGTTGTAGGCGGCGATGCGAACACCGGGGAGCTGTTTTTT. The genes are TRBV29-1 and TRBJ2-2; D is unresolved. V was trimmed by 4 bases and J by 0 bases, leaving 12 bases between them. Germline V lookup: CDR1 SQVTM, CDR2 ANQGSEA. The CDR3 spans 15 residues.

The V call is TRBV27, the J call TRBJ2-2; 11 positions agree with TRBD2. The J segment lost 7 bases and the V segment lost 6 bases, leaving 7 bases of the junction unmatched. CDR1 is MNHEY, CDR2 SMNVEV, per germline (reference sequence). The CDR3 loop spans 15 amino acids. The CDR3 loop reads CASRPSGGTVGELFF. Written as DNA, the CDR3 is TGTGCCAGCAGGCCTAGCGGGGGGACGGTCGGGGAGCTGTTTTTT.

This clone has a handful of counts. The rearrangement links TRBV7-9 to TRBJ2-1; 7 positions match TRBD2. The germline V gene encodes CDR1 SEHNR and CDR2 FQNEAQ (reference sequence). This CDR3 has 13 amino acids. J was trimmed by 11 bases and V by 7 bases; bases with no gene match: 11. CDR3 region: CASKAGKAGKQFF. CDR3 coding DNA: TGTGCCAGCAAGGCAGGAAAAGCGGGGAAGCAGTTCTTC.

This chain joins TRBV29-1 and TRBJ2-7; a weak D match, TRBD2 (6 bases). Germline V gene lookup returns CDR1 SQVTM and CDR2 ANQGSEA. CDR3 length equals 13 residues. V lost 6 bases and J 2 bases, leaving 14 bases between the germline ends. The CDR3 spells CSVRWGTPYEQYF. CDR3 sequence (DNA): TGCAGCGTCCGGTGGGGGACTCCCTACGAGCAGTACTTC.

The chain has TRBV30 and TRBJ2-1; 7 nucleotides align to TRBD2. The CDR3 totals 14 residues. Germline CDR1 GTSNPN, CDR2 SVGIG (reference sequence). V lost 2 bases and J lost 7; bases outside the gene matches: 8. The CDR3 spells CAWSLGREFNEQFF. CDR3 nucleotide sequence: TGTGCCTGGAGTTTAGGGCGGGAGTTTAATGAGCAGTTCTTC.

This chain connects TRBV5-4 to TRBJ2-5, with TRBD1 identical over 8 bases. V gave up 4 bases and J gave up 5 bases; unmatched junction bases: 10. The germline V gene encodes CDR1 SGHNT and CDR2 YYREEE (reference sequence). The length of the CDR3 is 15 residues. CDR3 DNA sequence: TGTGCCAGCAGCACCCGGGGCAGGGGGCTGGAGACCCAGTACTTC. This codes for CASSTRGRGLETQYF.

The V and J genes are TRBV4-2 and TRBJ2-7, with D possibly TRBD1 on 5 matching bases. The germline gives CDR1 LGHNA, CDR2 YNFKEQ. The CDR3 is made up of 12 amino acids. V lost 6 bases to trimming and J lost 5 bases, with 11 bases between them. The CDR3 reads CASRGPGDEQYF. For the CDR3, the DNA is TGTGCCAGCAGGGGGCCTGGGGACGAGCAGTACTTC.

The rearrangement joins TRBV5-6 to TRBJ1-2; D perhaps matches TRBD1 (6 bases). Trimming shortened V by 3 bases and J by 4 bases, and 13 bases separated the two germline ends. The germline V gene encodes CDR1 SGHDT and CDR2 YYEEEE. The length of the CDR3 is 14 residues. The CDR3 DNA is TGTGCCAGCAGCTCGAGGACAGCTTTCTATGGCTACACCTTC. Its translation: CASSSRTAFYGYTF.

This clone was seen only a few times. This chain joins TRBV7-6 and TRBJ1-1, with no clear D. The CDR3 covers 15 residues. Germline CDR1 and CDR2: SGHVS and FNYEAQ. Trimming stripped 1 base from V and 1 base from J, with 10 bases between. The CDR3 nucleotides are TGTGCCAGCAGCTTAGGCACGGGGTCGAACACTGAAGCTTTCTTT. Translation: CASSLGTGSNTEAFF.

This chain joins TRBV14 and TRBJ1-2; D possibly corresponds to TRBD1 (5 bases). Trimming shortened V by 0 bases and J by 8 bases, and 16 bases separated the two germline ends. The germline V gene encodes CDR1 SGHDN and CDR2 FVKESK. CDR3 length: 15 residues. The CDR3 DNA is TGTGCCAGCAGCCAAGACCAGGGTCCAGTAAGCGGCTACACCTTC. Protein: CASSQDQGPVSGYTF.

CDR3 nucleotide sequence: TGTGCCAGCAGCTATGACAGCGCCTACAATGAGCAGTTCTTC. It is translated as CASSYDSAYNEQFF. The chain combines TRBV5-6 with TRBJ2-1, with D tentatively TRBD1 (5 bases). Trimming removed 3 bases at V and 2 bases at J, with 9 bases between. Germline assignment: CDR1 SGHDT and CDR2 YYEEEE. This CDR3 is built from 14 residues.

This clone has only one observation. The chain is built from TRBV7-6 and TRBJ1-1; D uncertain. This CDR3 comprises 15 residues. The V gene lost 5 bases and the J gene lost 4 bases, with 17 bases spanning the gap. CDR1 and CDR2 from the germline V gene are SGHVS and FNYEAQ. The CDR3, as DNA: TGTGCCAGCAGCCCCCGGCCGGGAGACGGCACTGAAGCTTTCTTT. Amino acid sequence: CASSPRPGDGTEAFF.

Here the CDR3 reads CASSLGVTSYPSYEQYF. CDR3 nucleotides: TGTGCCAGCAGCTTAGGGGTAACGTCATATCCTTCCTACGAGCAGTACTTC. The chain employs TRBV11-2 and TRBJ2-7; D gene uncertain. V was cut by 1 base and J by 1 base, with 17 bases left in between. In germline, CDR1 is SGHAT, CDR2 FQNNGV. CDR3 length equals 17 residues.

In nucleotides, the CDR3 is TGTGCCAGCAGCTCGCGGGTTGACACCACTGAAGCTTTCTTT. Translation: CASSSRVDTTEAFF. The genes are TRBV11-2 and TRBJ1-1; D gene unclear. Trimming removed 4 bases from V and 4 bases from J, with 13 bases in between. Germline loops: CDR1 SGHAT, CDR2 FQNNGV. The CDR3 runs to 14 residues.

The V call is TRBV5-4, the J call TRBJ2-5; D possibly uses TRBD1 or TRBD2 (5 bases each). The CDR3 consists of 15 residues. V lost 4 bases and J lost 4, with 17 bases in between. Germline V gene data show CDR1 as SGHNT and CDR2 as YYREEE (reference sequence). The CDR3 sequence is CASSPTGPALETQYF. CDR3 in DNA: TGTGCCAGCAGCCCGACGGGACCCGCCCTAGAGACCCAGTACTTC.

The rearrangement joins TRBV30 to TRBJ2-7; TRBD1 aligns across 8 bases. The junction had 5 bases not matched to a gene; V was cut back by 4 bases and J by 3 bases. The CDR3 runs 13 residues. Germline assignment: CDR1 GTSNPN and CDR2 SVGIG (reference sequence). The CDR3 DNA reads as TGTGCCTGGAACCACGACAGGGGCTACGAGCAGTACTTC. Its translation: CAWNHDRGYEQYF. The full variable domain, rest sourced from reference TRBV30 and TRBJ2-7, is SQTIHQWPATLVQPVGSPLSLECTVEGTSNPNLYWYRQAAGRGLQLLFYSVGIGQISSEVPQNLSASRPQDRQFILSSKKLLLSDSGFYLCAWNHDRGYEQYFGPGTRLTVT.

This clone came up a few times. This chain uses TRBV21-1 with TRBJ2-7; the D call of TRBD1 is as the table states it, not checked on the DNA. TRBV21-1 is a recognized pseudogene. This CDR3 comprises 14 residues. The CDR3 DNA reads TGTGCCAGCAGCGAGGGGACAGGTTTCTACGAGCAGTACTTC. Encoded protein: CASSEGTGFYEQYF.

This clone was counted once. The CDR3 nucleotides read TGTGCCAGCAGCTTAACCGTCGGGGGGGCTCTCAATGAGCAGTTCTTC. As protein: CASSLTVGGALNEQFF. This chain links TRBV7-3 with TRBJ2-1, with TRBD2 matching 8 bases. The germline V gene has CDR1 SGHTA and CDR2 FQGTGA. V trimming: 0 bases; J trimming: 6 bases; junction bases outside the gene matches: 7. The length of the CDR3 is 16 residues.

The CDR3 protein is CASSYSLAGNTEAFF. CDR3 DNA sequence: TGTGCCAGCAGTTACTCCCTGGCAGGGAACACTGAAGCTTTCTTT. V is TRBV6-5 and J is TRBJ1-1; no clear D gene. CDR1 and CDR2 from the germline V gene are MNHEY and SVGAGI. The CDR3 has 15 amino acids. Trimming pared 0 bases from V and 1 base from J, leaving 9 bases between.

This chain connects TRBV9 to TRBJ1-1; 7 positions agree with TRBD1. The CDR3 spans 14 residues. CDR1 is SGDLS, CDR2 YYNGEE, per germline. With 0 bases clipped from V and 3 bases from J, the junction kept 2 bases outside the gene matches. CDR3 nucleotides: TGTGCCAGCAGCGTAGGGGACAGCGACACTGAAGCTTTCTTT. Its translation: CASSVGDSDTEAFF. The variable domain in full, completed from reference TRBV9 and TRBJ1-1, reads DSGVTQTPKHLITATGQRVTLRCSPRSGDLSVYWYQQSLDQGLQFLIQYYNGEERAKGNILERFSAQQFPDLHSELNLSSLELGDSALYFCASSVGDSDTEAFFGQGTRLTVV.

This rearrangement joins TRBV15 to TRBJ2-1, with 7 bases identical to TRBD1. This CDR3 is 15 amino acids long. From germline, CDR1 is LNHNV and CDR2 YYDKDF (reference sequence). Trimming removed 8 bases from V and 3 bases from J; junction bases left unmatched: 10. CDR3 region: CATQTDREIYNEQFF. The CDR3 nucleotides read TGTGCCACCCAAACCGACAGGGAGATCTACAATGAGCAGTTCTTC.

This clone was detected a few times. The chain combines TRBV4-2 with TRBJ2-7, with 12 bases identical to TRBD2. V was pared by 0 bases and J by 4 bases, with 4 bases of the junction left unmatched. Germline loops: CDR1 LGHNA, CDR2 YNFKEQ. CDR3 length: 16 amino acids. DNA for the CDR3: TGTGCCAGCAGCCAAGACCTAGCGGGGGGGCAGTACGAGCAGTACTTC. This encodes CASSQDLAGGQYEQYF.

The rearrangement links TRBV6-5 to TRBJ1-1; D might be TRBD1 (5 bases). Germline CDR1 and CDR2: MNHEY and SVGAGI. The CDR3 has 16 amino acids. V was cut by 0 bases and J by 3 bases, with 14 bases left in between. The CDR3: CASSYSDLGGDTEAFF. In DNA form, the CDR3 reads TGTGCCAGCAGTTACTCAGACCTCGGAGGGGACACTGAAGCTTTCTTT.

The chain joins TRBV27 to TRBJ2-7; TRBD1 agrees at 7 bases. This CDR3 spans 14 amino acids. The ends lost 0 bases at V and 7 bases at J; junction bases unmatched: 6. Germline V gene sequence: CDR1 MNHEY, CDR2 SMNVEV (reference sequence). The CDR3 reads CASSLSSTGWEQYF. The DNA of the CDR3 is TGTGCCAGCAGTTTATCTTCGACAGGGTGGGAGCAGTACTTC.

The chain is built from TRBV29-1 and TRBJ1-3; possibly TRBD1 for D (5 bases). The CDR3 runs 16 residues. Between the trimmed V and J ends, which lost 5 bases and 0 bases, there was a span of 17 bases. From germline, CDR1 is SQVTM and CDR2 ANQGSEA. In DNA, the CDR3 is TGCAGCGTTACCTTAGACAGCATATTCTCTGGAAACACCATATATTTT. Amino acids: CSVTLDSIFSGNTIYF. Together with reference TRBV29-1 and TRBJ1-3, the CDR3 gives the full variable domain: SAVISQKPSRDICQRGTSLTIQCQVDSQVTMMFWYRQQPGQSLTLIATANQGSEATYESGFVIDKFPISRPNLTFSTLTVSNMSPEDSSIYLCSVTLDSIFSGNTIYFGEGSWLTVV.

This chain joins TRBV15 and TRBJ2-7; unclear D gene. The V and J ends lost 0 bases and 0 bases respectively, with 12 bases between them. Germline CDR1 reads LNHNV; CDR2 reads YYDKDF (reference sequence). The CDR3 sequence is 16 residues long. CDR3 sequence reads: CATSRDGPESSYEQYF. The CDR3 coding sequence is TGTGCCACCAGCAGAGATGGACCGGAGAGCTCCTACGAGCAGTACTTC.

The table lists this clone with a few counts. The rearrangement uses TRBV12-5 and TRBJ1-5, with D hard to call. The V end lost 7 bases, the J end lost 3 bases, and 10 bases lay between the germline ends. Germline loops: CDR1 LGHNT, CDR2 FRNRAP. The CDR3 totals 13 residues. CDR3 in DNA: TGTGCTAGTGCCCCGGGATCCAATCAGCCCCAGCATTTT. Translated: CASAPGSNQPQHF.

The chain uses TRBV7-9 and TRBJ1-1; D is ambiguous. Germline V gene data show CDR1 as SEHNR and CDR2 as FQNEAQ (reference sequence). The CDR3 loop spans 10 amino acids. Trimming took off 4 bases at V and 6 bases at J, with 3 bases between the two ends. The CDR3 region is CASSYAEAFF. The CDR3 DNA sequence: TGTGCCAGCAGCTACGCTGAAGCTTTCTTT.

This sequence joins TRBV5-6 and TRBJ2-7; TRBD1 matches at 9 bases. Losses at the gene ends were 7 bases for V and 6 bases for J; bases not matched to a gene: 11. Germline CDR1 is SGHDT and CDR2 is YYEEEE. The CDR3 has 14 residues. The CDR3 here is CASSRGTGIREQYF. The DNA of the CDR3 is TGTGCCAGCTCGCGCGGGACAGGGATCCGCGAGCAGTACTTC.